A selection of T cell receptor beta chains follows, all from one sample in a study of T cell changes during pregnancy in multiple sclerosis. Clones were sequenced by immunoSEQ multiplex PCR, and TCRdb holds only the in-frame ones, with some missing. This sample has 20,000 to 25,000 clones; around 88% occur once, and the top ten carry under 1.3%. Here the sequenced sample was CD4+ T cells from peripheral blood mononuclear cells, taken in the first trimester of pregnancy. The receptors were gathered from a female donor in good health, enrolled as a control in a pregnancy study. Each CDR3 is given without its conserved first and last residue.

TRBV5-1	TRBJ1-2	ASSSITGEPNYGYT
TRBV19	TRBJ2-1	ASSPSDRGSYNEQF
TRBV4-3	TRBJ2-1	ASSQASGGYNEQF
TRBV19	TRBJ2-5	ASSITTASGTQY
TRBV4-1	TRBJ1-3	ASSQDDRGLGGNTIY
TRBV29-1	TRBJ1-2	SVDNPEPYGYT
TRBV14	TRBJ2-2	ASSPSRTGELF
TRBV7-2	TRBJ2-7	ASSPDFLAGQY
TRBV6-1	TRBJ1-3	ASSESIDSGNTIY
TRBV30	TRBJ1-4	AWSAGAGEKLF
TRBV19	TRBJ1-2	ASSDIANYGYT
TRBV5-4	TRBJ1-2	ASSFRGAGGYT
TRBV7-2	TRBJ2-7	ASSLRLAGAYEQY
TRBV5-1	TRBJ1-6	ASSSVGTGGQSSYNSPLH
TRBV4-2	TRBJ1-6	ASSQDWTGSINSPLH
TRBV21-1	TRBJ1-3	ASSKTPTYQRNTIY
TRBV6-6	TRBJ1-1	ASSYSRTGPTEAF
TRBV2	TRBJ2-7	ASSEIGQSSYEQY
TRBV7-8	TRBJ1-1	ASSPLYKGGQGSGTEAF